This is a list of T cell receptor beta chains from one sample in a study of T cell changes during pregnancy in multiple sclerosis. Sequencing used immunoSEQ multiplex PCR; TCRdb keeps in-frame clones, though not all of them. The sample includes roughly 75,000 clones, 80% to 95% of them seen just once. The material sequenced was peripheral blood, taken in the third trimester of pregnancy. The receptors shown here come from a female donor in good health, enrolled as a control in a pregnancy study. CDR3s include the opening cysteine and the closing phenylalanine or tryptophan. The order of the fields is V gene, clone size, J gene, CDR3 length, D gene, CDR3 protein, CDR3 DNA. The D gene is left open where the match is weak. Clone size, where shown, is once, few, many, or a class for clones that have expanded.

V: TRBV7-9; size: -; J: TRBJ2-5; length: 13; D: TRBD1; CDR3: CASSHDRDETQYF; DNA: TGTGCCAGCAGCCATGACAGGGATGAGACCCAGTACTTC
V: TRBV5-1; size: once; J: TRBJ2-3; length: 14; D: -; CDR3: CASSPDRITDTQYF; DNA: TGCGCCAGCAGCCCGGACAGAATCACAGATACGCAGTATTTT
V: TRBV30; size: -; J: TRBJ2-5; length: 13; D: -; CDR3: CAWMAGAEETQYF; DNA: TGTGCCTGGATGGCAGGGGCTGAAGAGACCCAGTACTTC
V: TRBV10-3; size: -; J: TRBJ2-5; length: 15; D: TRBD2; CDR3: CAISVASGLQETQYF; DNA: TGTGCCATCAGTGTAGCTAGCGGGTTACAAGAGACCCAGTACTTC
V: TRBV13; size: -; J: TRBJ1-3; length: 15; D: -; CDR3: CASKSTVTSGNTIYF; DNA: TGTGCCAGCAAGAGTACAGTCACCTCTGGAAACACCATATATTTT
V: TRBV7-2; size: -; J: TRBJ2-5; length: 15; D: TRBD2; CDR3: CASSLVSGSQETQYF; DNA: TGTGCCAGCAGCTTAGTTAGCGGGAGTCAAGAGACCCAGTACTTC
V: TRBV6-1; size: -; J: TRBJ1-1; length: 16; D: TRBD1; CDR3: CASSVGQGSWSTEAFF; DNA: TGTGCCAGCAGTGTAGGACAGGGAAGTTGGTCCACTGAAGCTTTCTTT
V: TRBV2; size: -; J: TRBJ2-7; length: 15; D: TRBD2; CDR3: CASSEARGTSGEQYF; DNA: TGTGCCAGCAGTGAAGCGAGGGGCACTAGCGGCGAGCAGTACTTC
V: TRBV13; size: -; J: TRBJ1-1; length: 15; D: TRBD1; CDR3: CASSLGTGGGTEAFF; DNA: TGTGCCAGCAGCCTAGGGACAGGGGGTGGTACTGAAGCTTTCTTT
V: TRBV30; size: once; J: TRBJ2-5; length: 18; D: TRBD2; CDR3: CAWTSREVGGREQETQYF; DNA: TGTGCCTGGACCTCCCGGGAGGTCGGCGGGAGGGAACAAGAGACCCAGTACTTC
V: TRBV18; size: -; J: TRBJ2-5; length: 15; D: TRBD1; CDR3: CASSNRQGARETQYF; DNA: TGTGCCAGCTCTAACCGACAGGGGGCACGGGAGACCCAGTACTTC
V: TRBV10-1; size: once; J: TRBJ1-1; length: 13; D: TRBD1; CDR3: CASSEDRGTEAFF; DNA: TGCGCCAGCAGTGAAGACAGGGGTACTGAAGCTTTCTTT
V: TRBV6-5; size: -; J: TRBJ2-7; length: 12; D: TRBD2; CDR3: CASRSSGKEQYF; DNA: TGTGCCAGCAGGTCTAGCGGGAAGGAGCAGTACTTC
V: TRBV30; size: -; J: TRBJ2-3; length: 11; D: -; CDR3: CAWSGADTQYF; DNA: TGTGCCTGGAGCGGTGCGGATACGCAGTATTTT
V: TRBV4-1; size: -; J: TRBJ2-3; length: 15; D: -; CDR3: CASSQVLSPADTQYF; DNA: TGCGCCAGCAGCCAAGTACTTTCCCCCGCAGATACGCAGTATTTT
V: TRBV6-6; size: -; J: TRBJ1-1; length: 11; D: -; CDR3: CASFIMREAFF; DNA: TGTGCCAGCTTTATCATGCGTGAAGCTTTCTTT
V: TRBV5-4; size: -; J: TRBJ2-3; length: 16; D: -; CDR3: CASRPFSGQNTDTQYF; DNA: TGTGCCAGCAGACCCTTCTCAGGACAGAACACAGATACGCAGTATTTT
V: TRBV14; size: -; J: TRBJ2-7; length: 14; D: -; CDR3: CASSQVGLSYEQYF; DNA: TGTGCCAGCAGCCAAGTGGGCCTCTCCTACGAGCAGTACTTC
V: TRBV7-2; size: -; J: TRBJ1-2; length: 14; D: -; CDR3: CASSPTDRSYGYTF; DNA: TGTGCCAGCAGCCCAACCGACAGGAGCTATGGCTACACCTTC
V: TRBV18; size: -; J: TRBJ2-3; length: 15; D: -; CDR3: CASSPRTGGTDTQYF; DNA: TGTGCCAGCTCACCACGAACGGGGGGCACAGATACGCAGTATTTT
V: TRBV27; size: -; J: TRBJ1-2; length: 17; D: TRBD1; CDR3: CASSIGATGAFNYGYTF; DNA: TGTGCCAGCAGTATTGGGGCTACAGGGGCCTTTAACTATGGCTACACCTTC
V: TRBV27; size: once; J: TRBJ1-5; length: 12; D: -; CDR3: CAGRQANQPQHF; DNA: TGTGCCGGAAGACAGGCTAATCAGCCCCAGCATTTT
V: TRBV30; size: -; J: TRBJ2-7; length: 14; D: TRBD1; CDR3: CAWTPGTGYIEQYF; DNA: TGTGCCTGGACCCCCGGGACAGGGTACATCGAGCAGTACTTC
V: TRBV15; size: -; J: TRBJ1-5; length: 16; D: -; CDR3: CAPWGGEFCSNQPQHF; DNA: TGTGCCCCCTGGGGGGGGGAATTCTGTAGCAATCAGCCCCAGCATTTT
V: TRBV18; size: -; J: TRBJ2-5; length: 17; D: TRBD1; CDR3: CASSRGQGAGSQKTQYF; DNA: TGTGCCAGCTCACGGGGACAGGGGGCCGGGAGTCAAAAGACCCAGTACTTC
V: TRBV12-5; size: -; J: TRBJ2-5; length: 16; D: TRBD1; CDR3: CASGASGTGGLETQYF; DNA: TGTGCTAGTGGAGCCTCCGGGACAGGGGGACTGGAGACCCAGTACTTC
V: TRBV5-4; size: -; J: TRBJ2-1; length: 15; D: -; CDR3: CASSFQGGPYNEQFF; DNA: TGTGCCAGCAGCTTCCAGGGGGGCCCCTACAATGAGCAGTTCTTC
V: TRBV19; size: -; J: TRBJ1-5; length: 15; D: -; CDR3: CASSTKGGRYQPQHF; DNA: TGTGCCAGTAGTACTAAGGGAGGTAGATATCAGCCCCAGCATTTT